The clone carrying this TCR beta chain appeared a single time. As yet, its antigen is unknown. This entry comes from a study of blood T cells in healthy people across ages. Points from the study as a whole: TCR beta diversity, measured per million T cells, fell in a roughly linear way with age.

The second PCR ran roughly 7 to 12 cycles with a sample-barcoded 5' primer and J-beta primers. Each cDNA molecule carried a tag from a template-switch adaptor that contained 12 random nucleotides. MiXCR was run by TCRdb on the 5' RACE reads, yielding one entry per CDR3 protein. The table shows some 700,000 distinct CDR3 sequences, with around 40% occurring only once. The CDR3 contains 13 residues. V lost 8 bases and J lost 11, with 21 bases in between. Per the germline V gene, CDR1 is ENHRY and CDR2 is SYGVKD. This receptor was obtained from a woman aged 55-69 years in good health. V gene TRBV10-3 combines with J gene TRBJ1-1; TRBD1 is a possible D gene (6 bases). The sequencing sample was made of blood. This CDR3 reads CAISLQGNSGAFF. As DNA, the CDR3 is TGTGCCATCTCCTTGCAGGGGAATTCGGGGGCTTTCTTT.